This T cell receptor (beta chain) emerged from a study of lymphopenia after photon versus proton radiotherapy. Overall study results and limits: In patients who died, overall survival fell as post-nadir TCR diversity dropped more.

The V gene end was trimmed by 6 bases and the J gene end by 7 bases; junction bases not matched to a gene: 7. CDR1 and CDR2 (germline): MNHEY, SMNVEV (reference sequence). The CDR3 contains 14 residues. This table comes from immunoSEQ multiplex PCR, and its TCRdb copy is limited to in-frame clones, with some not included. This table has tens of thousands of clones, around 83% appearing once. Note on this clone: Its antigen remains unidentified.

This specimen consisted of peripheral blood, obtained from a patient treated with photon-based radiotherapy. The chain recombines TRBV27 with TRBJ1-4; 8 positions agree with TRBD1. The TCR originated in a man in his fifties with gastric cancer. The DNA for the CDR3 is TGTGCCAGCAGCCCCCTGACAGGGGCTGAAAAACTGTTTTTT. Translating gives CASSPLTGAEKLFF.